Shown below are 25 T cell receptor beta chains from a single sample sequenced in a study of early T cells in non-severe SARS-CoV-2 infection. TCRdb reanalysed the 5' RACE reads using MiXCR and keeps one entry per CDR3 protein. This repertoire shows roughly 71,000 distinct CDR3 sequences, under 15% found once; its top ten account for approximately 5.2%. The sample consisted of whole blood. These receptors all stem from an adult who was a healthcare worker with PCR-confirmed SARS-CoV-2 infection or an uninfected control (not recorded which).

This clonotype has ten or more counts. DNA of the CDR3: TGTGCCAGCAGACTAAACAATGAGCAGTTCTTC. It is translated as CASRLNNEQFF. The V and J genes are TRBV2 and TRBJ2-1, with unresolved D. V lost 6 bases and J lost 5, with 5 bases in between. The CDR3 has 11 amino acids. In germline, CDR1 is SNHLY, CDR2 FYNNEI.

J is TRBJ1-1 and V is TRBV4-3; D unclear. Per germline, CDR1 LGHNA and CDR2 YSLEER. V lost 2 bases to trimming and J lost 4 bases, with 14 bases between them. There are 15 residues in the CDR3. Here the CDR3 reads CASSQQVHSGTEAFF. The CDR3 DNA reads TGCGCCAGCAGCCAACAGGTCCACTCGGGCACTGAAGCTTTCTTT.

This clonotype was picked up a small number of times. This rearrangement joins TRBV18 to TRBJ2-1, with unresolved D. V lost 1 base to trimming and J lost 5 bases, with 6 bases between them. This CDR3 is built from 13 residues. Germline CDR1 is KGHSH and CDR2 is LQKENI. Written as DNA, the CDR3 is TGTGCCAGCTCACCACTGCGAAACAATGAGCAGTTCTTC. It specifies CASSPLRNNEQFF.

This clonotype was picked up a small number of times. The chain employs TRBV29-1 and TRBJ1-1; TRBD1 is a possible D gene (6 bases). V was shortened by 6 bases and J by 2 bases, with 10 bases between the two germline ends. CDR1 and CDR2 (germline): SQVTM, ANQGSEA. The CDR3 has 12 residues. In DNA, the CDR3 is TGCAGCGTGGCCGGGGGCAACACTGAAGCTTTCTTT. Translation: CSVAGGNTEAFF.

The CDR3 sequence: CASSPAGARTDTQYF. Written as DNA, the CDR3 is TGTGCCAGCAGCCCAGCGGGGGCCCGCACAGATACGCAGTATTTT. The chain is built from TRBV3-1 and TRBJ2-3; 8 bases are a match to TRBD2. Germline-derived CDR1 and CDR2 are LGHDT and YNNKEL (reference sequence). The J segment lost 1 base and the V segment lost 4 bases, leaving 4 bases of the junction unmatched. This CDR3 spans 15 amino acids.

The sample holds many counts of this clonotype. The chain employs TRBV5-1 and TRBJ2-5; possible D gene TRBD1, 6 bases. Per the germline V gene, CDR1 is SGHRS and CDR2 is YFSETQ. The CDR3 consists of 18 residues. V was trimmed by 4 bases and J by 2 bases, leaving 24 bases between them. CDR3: CASSIARTGNQGQETQYF. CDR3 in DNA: TGCGCCAGCAGCATTGCGCGGACGGGGAACCAGGGGCAAGAGACCCAGTACTTC.

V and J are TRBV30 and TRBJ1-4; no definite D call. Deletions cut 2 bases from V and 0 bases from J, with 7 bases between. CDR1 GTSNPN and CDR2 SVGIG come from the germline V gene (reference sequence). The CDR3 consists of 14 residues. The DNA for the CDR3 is TGTGCCTGGAGTTCGGATGCAACTAATGAAAAACTGTTTTTT. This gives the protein CAWSSDATNEKLFF. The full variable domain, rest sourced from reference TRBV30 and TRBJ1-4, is SQTIHQWPATLVQPVGSPLSLECTVEGTSNPNLYWYRQAAGRGLQLLFYSVGIGQISSEVPQNLSASRPQDRQFILSSKKLLLSDSGFYLCAWSSDATNEKLFFGSGTQLSVL.

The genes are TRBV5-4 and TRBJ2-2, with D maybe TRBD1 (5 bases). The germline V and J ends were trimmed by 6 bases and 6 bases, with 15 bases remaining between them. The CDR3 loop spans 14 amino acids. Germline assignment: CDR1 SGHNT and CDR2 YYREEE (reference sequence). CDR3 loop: CASTVTRVAGELFF. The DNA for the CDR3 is TGTGCCAGCACCGTAACCAGGGTTGCCGGGGAGCTGTTTTTT.

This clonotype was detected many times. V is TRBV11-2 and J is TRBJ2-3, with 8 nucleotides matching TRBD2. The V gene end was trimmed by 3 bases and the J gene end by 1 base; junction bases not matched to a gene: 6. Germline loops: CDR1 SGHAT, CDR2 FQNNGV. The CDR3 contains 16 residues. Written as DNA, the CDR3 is TGTGCCAGCAGCTTTCCCCCCGGGGGGGGCACAGATACGCAGTATTTT. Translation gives CASSFPPGGGTDTQYF.

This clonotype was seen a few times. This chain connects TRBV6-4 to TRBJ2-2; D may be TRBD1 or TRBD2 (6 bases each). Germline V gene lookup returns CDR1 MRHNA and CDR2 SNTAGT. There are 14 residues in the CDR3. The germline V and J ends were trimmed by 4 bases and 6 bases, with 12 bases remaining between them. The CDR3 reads CASSGVGGAGELFF. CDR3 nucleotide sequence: TGTGCCAGCAGTGGCGTCGGGGGCGCCGGGGAGCTGTTTTTT.

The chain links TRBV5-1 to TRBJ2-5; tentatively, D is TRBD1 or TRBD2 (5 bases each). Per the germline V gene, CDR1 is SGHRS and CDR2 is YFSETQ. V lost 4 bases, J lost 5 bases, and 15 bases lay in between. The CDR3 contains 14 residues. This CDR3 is CASSPGPTGETQYF. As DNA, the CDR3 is TGCGCCAGCAGCCCGGGACCTACTGGGGAGACCCAGTACTTC. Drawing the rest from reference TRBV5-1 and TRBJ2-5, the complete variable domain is KAGVTQTPRYLIKTRGQQVTLSCSPISGHRSVSWYQQTPGQGLQFLFEYFSETQRNKGNFPGRFSGRQFSNSRSEMNVSTLELGDSALYLCASSPGPTGETQYFGPGTRLLVL.

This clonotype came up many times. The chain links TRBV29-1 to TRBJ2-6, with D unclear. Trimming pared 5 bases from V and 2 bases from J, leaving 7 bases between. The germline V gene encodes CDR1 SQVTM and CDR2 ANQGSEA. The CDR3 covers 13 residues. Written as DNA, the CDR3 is TGCAGCGTTCGCCCGCCTGGGGCCAACGTCCTGACTTTC. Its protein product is CSVRPPGANVLTF. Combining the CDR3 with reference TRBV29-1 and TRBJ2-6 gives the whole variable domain SAVISQKPSRDICQRGTSLTIQCQVDSQVTMMFWYRQQPGQSLTLIATANQGSEATYESGFVIDKFPISRPNLTFSTLTVSNMSPEDSSIYLCSVRPPGANVLTFGAGSRLTVL.

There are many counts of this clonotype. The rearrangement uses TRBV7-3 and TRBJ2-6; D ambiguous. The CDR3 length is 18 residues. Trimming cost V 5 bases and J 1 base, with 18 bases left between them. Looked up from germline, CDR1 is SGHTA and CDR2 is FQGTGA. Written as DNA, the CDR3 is TGTGCCAGCAGCCAAATACCGTCTTCGCCTTCTGGGGCCAACGTCCTGACTTTC. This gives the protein CASSQIPSSPSGANVLTF.

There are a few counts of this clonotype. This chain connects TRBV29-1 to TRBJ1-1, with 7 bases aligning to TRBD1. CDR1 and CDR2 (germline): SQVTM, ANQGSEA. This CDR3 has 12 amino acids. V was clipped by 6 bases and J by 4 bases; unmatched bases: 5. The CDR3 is CSVYRGGTEAFF. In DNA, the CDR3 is TGCAGCGTCTACAGGGGAGGCACTGAAGCTTTCTTT.

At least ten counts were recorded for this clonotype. The CDR3 spells CASSPVLGHKNTEAFF. CDR3 nucleotide sequence: TGTGCCAGCAGCCCAGTGCTAGGACATAAGAACACTGAAGCTTTCTTT. The chain has TRBV5-6 and TRBJ1-1; a weak D match, TRBD1 (5 bases). Germline CDR1 SGHDT, CDR2 YYEEEE. There are 16 residues in the CDR3. V lost 4 bases to trimming and J lost 1 base, with 17 bases between them.

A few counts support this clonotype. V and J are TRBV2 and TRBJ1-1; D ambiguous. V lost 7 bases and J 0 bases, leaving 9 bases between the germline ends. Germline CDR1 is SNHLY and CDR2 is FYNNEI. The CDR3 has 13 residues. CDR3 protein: CASKRAMNTEAFF. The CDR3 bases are TGTGCCAGCAAACGCGCCATGAACACTGAAGCTTTCTTT.

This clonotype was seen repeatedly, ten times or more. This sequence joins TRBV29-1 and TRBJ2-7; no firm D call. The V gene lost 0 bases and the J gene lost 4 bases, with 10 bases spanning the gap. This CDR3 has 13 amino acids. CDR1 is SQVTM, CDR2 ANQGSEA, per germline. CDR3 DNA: TGCAGCGTTGAAGACTCCCTAAGTTACGAGCAGTACTTC. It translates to CSVEDSLSYEQYF.

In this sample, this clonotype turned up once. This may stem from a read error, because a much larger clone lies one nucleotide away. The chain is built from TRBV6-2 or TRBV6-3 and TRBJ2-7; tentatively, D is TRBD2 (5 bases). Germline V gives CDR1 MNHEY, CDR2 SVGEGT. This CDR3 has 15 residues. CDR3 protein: CASSYGHEGSYEQHF. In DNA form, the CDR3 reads TGTGCCAGCAGTTACGGCCACGAGGGCTCCTACGAGCAGCACTTC.

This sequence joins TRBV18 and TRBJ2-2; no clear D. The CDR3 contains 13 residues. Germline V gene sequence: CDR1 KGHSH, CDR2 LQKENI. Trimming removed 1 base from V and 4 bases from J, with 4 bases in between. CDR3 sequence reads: CASSPLTTGELFF. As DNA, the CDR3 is TGTGCCAGCTCACCACTAACCACCGGGGAGCTGTTTTTT.

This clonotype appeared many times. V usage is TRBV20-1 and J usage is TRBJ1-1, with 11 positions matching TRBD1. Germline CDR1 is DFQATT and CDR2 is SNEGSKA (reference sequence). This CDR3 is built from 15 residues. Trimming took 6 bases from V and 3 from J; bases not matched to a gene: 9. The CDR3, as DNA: TGCAGTGCCTCGGACAGGGGGCGAGGGGACACTGAAGCTTTCTTT. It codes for CSASDRGRGDTEAFF.

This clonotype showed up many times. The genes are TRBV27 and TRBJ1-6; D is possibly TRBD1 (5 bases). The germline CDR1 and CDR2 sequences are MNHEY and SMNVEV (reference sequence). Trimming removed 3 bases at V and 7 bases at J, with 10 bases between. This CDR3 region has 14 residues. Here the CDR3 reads CASSFRGVNSPLHF. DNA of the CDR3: TGTGCCAGCAGTTTTCGGGGGGTCAATTCACCCCTCCACTTT.

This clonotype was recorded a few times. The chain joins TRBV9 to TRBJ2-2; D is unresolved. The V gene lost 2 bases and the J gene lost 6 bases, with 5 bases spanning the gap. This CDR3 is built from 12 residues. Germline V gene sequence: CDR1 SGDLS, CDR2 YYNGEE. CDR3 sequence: CASSVPSGELFF. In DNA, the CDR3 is TGTGCCAGCAGCGTTCCCTCCGGGGAGCTGTTTTTT.

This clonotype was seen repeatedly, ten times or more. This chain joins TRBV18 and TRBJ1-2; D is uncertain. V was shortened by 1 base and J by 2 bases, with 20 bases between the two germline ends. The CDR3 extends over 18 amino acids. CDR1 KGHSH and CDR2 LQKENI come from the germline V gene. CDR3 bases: TGTGCCAGCTCACCACTTGGGAATCGGCAGAGCCAAAACTATGGCTACACCTTC. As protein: CASSPLGNRQSQNYGYTF.

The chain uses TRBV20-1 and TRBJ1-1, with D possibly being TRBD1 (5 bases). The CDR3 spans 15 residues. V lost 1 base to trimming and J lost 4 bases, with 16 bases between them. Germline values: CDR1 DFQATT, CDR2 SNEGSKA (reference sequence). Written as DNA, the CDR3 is TGCAGTGCTAGAGGTGGGTTACAGGTGGGCACTGAAGCTTTCTTT. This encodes CSARGGLQVGTEAFF.

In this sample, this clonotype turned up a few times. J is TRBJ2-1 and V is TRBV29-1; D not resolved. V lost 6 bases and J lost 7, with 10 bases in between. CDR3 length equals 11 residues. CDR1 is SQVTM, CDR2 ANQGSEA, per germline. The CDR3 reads CSVQKGNEQFF. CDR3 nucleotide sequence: TGCAGCGTCCAAAAGGGAAATGAGCAGTTCTTC.